These 2 T cell receptor beta chains were all obtained from the same sample, sequenced in a study of shared clonotypes between healthy human individuals. Assay: immunoSEQ multiplex PCR; the TCRdb copy retains only in-frame clones and omits some. The data contain 2 million to 3 million clones, approximately 93% of them singletons. Sequenced input: naive CD4+ T cells from PBMCs. This sample's subset: CD45RA+ positively selected. These receptors all come from a young man in good health. Some clones in this sample may be carry-over from other donors' samples.

The V and J genes are TRBV6-1 and TRBJ1-1, with D hard to call. CDR3 length: 12 residues. Germline values: CDR1 MNHNS, CDR2 SASEGT. Trimming cost V 6 bases and J 1 base, with 6 bases left between them. The CDR3 DNA is TGTGCCAGCAGGAAGGCGAACACTGAAGCTTTCTTT. Translating it yields CASRKANTEAFF.

This clone appeared once. J is TRBJ2-1 and V is TRBV7-8; D call uncertain. The V end was cut by 2 bases, the J end by 0 bases, with 20 bases between. The V gene's germline CDR1 is SGHVS and CDR2 FQNEAQ. The CDR3 loop spans 19 amino acids. CDR3 in amino acids: CASSLRVVRAFGSYNEQFF. CDR3 nucleotide sequence: TGTGCCAGCAGCTTACGTGTGGTGCGAGCGTTTGGCTCCTACAATGAGCAGTTCTTC.